Below are 26 T cell receptor beta chains sequenced from a single sample in a study of Graves' ophthalmopathy and Graves' hyperthyroidism. Amplification of the TCR beta CDR3 regions used RNA transcripts (as template). HTBI primers were used in a first-round RT-PCR, which preceded a second-round multiplex PCR. Via MiXCR, TCRdb re-called the multiplex PCR reads, giving one row per CDR3 protein. The sample consists of 660,000 or so distinct CDR3 sequences, 35% to 50% of them appearing once. The sample consisted of peripheral blood. The receptors come from an adult man with Graves' ophthalmopathy.

The chain links TRBV2 to TRBJ1-4; D gene uncertain. The CDR3 totals 14 residues. CDR1 is SNHLY, CDR2 FYNNEI, per germline. The V gene lost 5 bases and the J gene lost 8 bases, with 15 bases spanning the gap. For the CDR3, the DNA is TGTGCCAGCAGTCCAGGCGGGGTACGGGAAAAACTGTTTTTT. Its translation is CASSPGGVREKLFF.

The chain has TRBV3-1 and TRBJ1-2; D unclear. Germline V lookup: CDR1 LGHDT, CDR2 YNNKEL (reference sequence). The CDR3 runs to 15 residues. V was pared by 7 bases and J by 4 bases, with 19 bases between. The CDR3 loop reads CASTLSSTPRYGYTF. In nucleotides, the CDR3 is TGTGCCAGCACCCTGAGCAGTACCCCGCGCTATGGCTACACCTTC.

In its sample, this clonotype was seen many times. CDR3 nucleotides: TGTGCCACAGCCGACAGGGTCGAGACCCAGTACTTC. This sequence encodes CATADRVETQYF. The J gene is TRBJ2-5, the V gene TRBV24-1; 7 bases match TRBD1. Trimming cost V 10 bases and J 5 bases; bases outside gene matches: 6. Per the germline V gene, CDR1 is KGHDR and CDR2 is SFDVKD. The CDR3 sequence is 12 residues long.

This clonotype was seen only once. A junction end diverges from the germline sequence, so it may reflect a read error. This CDR3 reads CAISESMQGNTEAF. The CDR3 bases are TGTGCCATCAGTGAGTCGATGCAGGGGAACACTGAAGCTTTC. This chain joins TRBV10-3 and TRBJ2-6; perhaps TRBD1 as D (6 bases). The CDR3 runs 14 residues. The germline V gene has CDR1 ENHRY and CDR2 SYGVKD.

The V and J genes are TRBV11-2 and TRBJ1-1, with 9 bases fitting TRBD1. The CDR3 consists of 16 residues. V lost 5 bases to trimming and J lost 6 bases; unmatched junction nucleotides: 13. Looked up from germline, CDR1 is SGHAT and CDR2 is FQNNGV. The CDR3 region has the DNA TGTGCCAGCAGCCATCCTTTTCGGGACAGGGTGCCTGAAGCTTTCTTT. This translates into CASSHPFRDRVPEAFF.

There are many counts of this clonotype. This chain links TRBV10-3 with TRBJ1-2; D remains unclear. The V end was cut by 8 bases, the J end by 4 bases, with 8 bases between. CDR3 length: 11 amino acids. CDR1 is ENHRY and CDR2 is SYGVKD in the germline V gene. This CDR3 is CAIPTGYGYTF. The CDR3 DNA reads as TGTGCCATCCCGACGGGCTATGGCTACACCTTC.

For this clonotype: This may be a read error: a much more frequent sequence differs by one nucleotide. The rearrangement joins TRBV19 to TRBJ1-2, with D unresolved. This CDR3 is built from 13 residues. The germline V gene encodes CDR1 LNHDA and CDR2 SQIVND (reference sequence). V dropped 10 bases and J dropped 7 bases, with 19 bases sitting between them. CDR3 protein: CATLLDEWGGYTF. The CDR3 coding sequence is TGTGCCACCCTCCTTGACGAATGGGGTGGCTACACCTTC.

The gene calls are TRBV5-4 and TRBJ1-1; 9 bases match TRBD1. The germline gives CDR1 SGHNT, CDR2 YYREEE (reference sequence). The CDR3 runs 15 residues. V was pared by 0 bases and J by 5 bases, with 5 bases of the junction left unmatched. The CDR3 DNA reads as TGTGCCAGCAGCTTGGGGACAGGGGATTATACTGAAGCTTTCTTT. It encodes CASSLGTGDYTEAFF.

The V and J genes are TRBV29-1 and TRBJ2-7; D might be TRBD1 or TRBD2, each matching 5 bases. Germline CDR1 is SQVTM and CDR2 is ANQGSEA. CDR3 size: 13 residues. The V end was cut by 8 bases, the J end by 1 base, with 15 bases between. CDR3 amino acids: CSSPGTPSYEQYF. DNA of the CDR3: TGCAGCAGCCCCGGGACGCCGTCCTACGAGCAGTACTTC.

This clonotype was detected many times. The genes are TRBV5-1 and TRBJ1-2; D is perhaps TRBD1 (6 bases). Trimming stripped 5 bases from V and 3 bases from J, with 14 bases between. This CDR3 is 14 amino acids long. Germline loops: CDR1 SGHRS, CDR2 YFSETQ. CDR3 nucleotide sequence: TGCGCCAGCAGGGTCGGGGGCGCGTACTATGGCTACACCTTC. The encoded protein is CASRVGGAYYGYTF.

In this sample, this clonotype turned up many times. The genes are TRBV2 and TRBJ2-5; D might be TRBD1 (5 bases). The CDR3 extends over 14 amino acids. In germline, CDR1 is SNHLY, CDR2 FYNNEI. Trimming shortened V by 4 bases and J by 1 base, and 10 bases separated the two germline ends. CDR3: CASSVDNLQETQYF. The CDR3 bases are TGTGCCAGCAGTGTGGACAACCTCCAAGAGACCCAGTACTTC.

The V and J genes are TRBV29-1 and TRBJ2-5, with 7 bases lining up with TRBD1. J gave up 5 bases and V 3 bases, and 6 bases lay outside the gene matches. The CDR3 is made up of 13 amino acids. Looked up from germline, CDR1 is SQVTM and CDR2 is ANQGSEA. The CDR3 sequence is CSVDQGVQETQYF. CDR3 in DNA: TGCAGCGTTGATCAGGGGGTCCAGGAGACCCAGTACTTC.

About this clonotype: Possible read error: a much larger clone is one base away. This sequence joins TRBV20-1 and TRBJ2-5; 12 bases agree with TRBD2. With V trimmed by 6 bases and J by 4 bases, 6 bases remained unmatched. Germline CDR1 is DFQATT and CDR2 is SNEGSKA (reference sequence). The CDR3 is made up of 14 amino acids. The CDR3 coding sequence is TGCAGTGCAGGACTAGCGGGAAACCGAGAGACCCAGTACTTC. Translation: CSAGLAGNRETQYF.

The chain combines TRBV9 with TRBJ2-5, with 9 positions matching TRBD2. Matching the DNA end better, TRBJ2-1 makes the J call doubtful. Germline V gene lookup returns CDR1 SGDLS and CDR2 YYNGEE. The CDR3 is 13 residues long. In DNA, the CDR3 is TGTGCCAGCAGCGGCGGGGGGGCAGGCGAGCAGTTCTTC. It codes for CASSGGGAGEQFF.

CDR3 sequence reads: CASSLEEASEKLFF. The CDR3 DNA follows: TGCGCCAGCAGCTTGGAGGAGGCCAGTGAAAAACTGTTTTTT. The chain recombines TRBV5-1 with TRBJ1-4; no clear D. The ends were cut back, 0 bases at V and 7 bases at J, with 10 bases in the middle. The CDR3 consists of 14 residues. The germline V gene encodes CDR1 SGHRS and CDR2 YFSETQ.

This clonotype was seen at least ten times. V gene TRBV2 combines with J gene TRBJ1-6; 11 bases fit TRBD1. J gave up 7 bases and V 1 base, and 9 bases lay outside the gene matches. The CDR3 extends over 18 amino acids. From germline, CDR1 is SNHLY and CDR2 FYNNEI. This CDR3 is CASSEVGQGVNRNSPLHF. As DNA, the CDR3 is TGTGCCAGCAGTGAAGTGGGACAGGGGGTTAATAGGAATTCACCCCTCCACTTT.

The V gene is TRBV25-1, the J gene TRBJ1-5; D unclear. CDR3 length: 13 amino acids. Germline CDR1 MGHDK, CDR2 SYGVNS. The DNA of the CDR3 is TGTGCTAGAGTAAGGGCTTCCAATCAGCCCCAGCATTTT. Encoded protein: CARVRASNQPQHF.

The chain couples TRBV20-1 to TRBJ2-3, with D possibly being TRBD2 (6 bases). The V gene lost 6 bases and the J gene lost 2 bases, with 12 bases spanning the gap. Germline assignment: CDR1 DFQATT and CDR2 SNEGSKA (reference sequence). CDR3 length: 13 residues. This chain's CDR3 is CSAGGRDTDTQYF. CDR3 nucleotide sequence: TGCAGTGCCGGGGGACGTGACACAGATACGCAGTATTTT.

The V call is TRBV7-2, the J call TRBJ2-2; 10 positions agree with TRBD2. V lost 5 bases, J lost 8 bases, and 8 bases stayed unmatched. Germline lookup yields CDR1 SGHTA and CDR2 FQGNSA. This CDR3 contains 15 residues. The CDR3 nucleotides are TGTGCCAGCAGCATTGGGACTAGCGTAATTGGGGAGCTGTTTTTT. The encoded protein is CASSIGTSVIGELFF.

In its sample, this clonotype was seen a few times. The germline gene is not matched at one end of the junction; a read error may be the cause. The chain joins TRBV24-1 to TRBJ2-5, with 12 bases identical to TRBD2. The germline V gene has CDR1 KGHDR and CDR2 SFDVKD. CDR3 length equals 17 residues. The CDR3 is CASSGLAGRRGQETQYF. The CDR3 DNA follows: TGTGCCAGCAGTGGACTAGCGGGGCGGAGGGGCCAAGAGACCCAGTACTTC.

This clonotype was observed many times. The chain uses TRBV13 and TRBJ2-5, with a weak D call TRBD2 (7 bases). V was clipped by 6 bases and J by 2 bases, with 13 bases between them. The CDR3 runs 14 residues. Germline lookup yields CDR1 PRHDT and CDR2 FYEKMQ (reference sequence). Here the CDR3 DNA reads TGTGCCAGCAGACTAGAGGGGGGGCAAGAGACCCAGTACTTC. Translation: CASRLEGGQETQYF. The full variable domain, in which reference TRBV13 and TRBJ2-5 provide the parts outside the CDR3, is AAGVIQSPRHLIKEKRETATLKCYPIPRHDTVYWYQQGPGQDPQFLISFYEKMQSDKGSIPDRFSAQQFSDYHSELNMSSLELGDSALYFCASRLEGGQETQYFGPGTRLLVL.

V is TRBV27 and J is TRBJ1-1, with TRBD1 identical over 8 bases. J lost 3 bases, V lost 5 bases, and 8 bases had no gene match. CDR1 is MNHEY, CDR2 SMNVEV, per germline (reference sequence). The CDR3 is 15 residues long. The DNA for the CDR3 is TGTGCCAGCAGTCCCTCAGACAGGGGTTACACTGAAGCTTTCTTT. Encoded protein: CASSPSDRGYTEAFF.

The CDR3 loop reads CASSSRAGPTDTQYF. The CDR3 region has the DNA TGTGCCAGCAGCTCCCGAGCGGGACCCACAGATACGCAGTATTTT. This chain joins TRBV7-3 and TRBJ2-3, with 7 nucleotides matching TRBD2. The CDR3 length is 15 residues. Germline CDR1 reads SGHTA; CDR2 reads FQGTGA. V lost 4 bases to trimming and J lost 2 bases; unmatched junction nucleotides: 6.

Concerning this clonotype: A read error may be the cause here, since a much bigger clone is one base away. This chain links TRBV5-1 with TRBJ1-6; D is unresolved. V gave up 0 bases and J gave up 11 bases, with 9 bases separating them. Germline V gene sequence: CDR1 SGHRS, CDR2 YFSETQ. The CDR3 loop spans 13 amino acids. The CDR3 DNA reads TGCGCCAGCAGCTTGGCGTGGGATCCACCCCTCCACTTT. It translates to CASSLAWDPPLHF.

This clonotype was seen at least ten times. The chain combines TRBV20-1 with TRBJ2-7; maybe TRBD2 (5 bases). Germline CDR1 reads DFQATT; CDR2 reads SNEGSKA (reference sequence). Trimming shortened V by 4 bases and J by 3 bases, and 22 bases separated the two germline ends. The CDR3 totals 16 residues. The CDR3 nucleotides are TGCAGTGCTACCCCCGCCGGGCGGGCGACCATCTACGAGCAGTACTTC. The encoded protein is CSATPAGRATIYEQYF.

This clonotype was seen repeatedly, ten times or more. The chain has TRBV5-1 and TRBJ2-7, with TRBD1 matching 7 bases. CDR3 length: 15 residues. Trimming took 0 bases from V and 3 from J; bases not matched to a gene: 6. Germline values: CDR1 SGHRS, CDR2 YFSETQ. The CDR3 here is CASSLVAGGNYEQYF. The CDR3 nucleotides are TGCGCCAGCAGCTTGGTGGCAGGGGGAAACTACGAGCAGTACTTC.